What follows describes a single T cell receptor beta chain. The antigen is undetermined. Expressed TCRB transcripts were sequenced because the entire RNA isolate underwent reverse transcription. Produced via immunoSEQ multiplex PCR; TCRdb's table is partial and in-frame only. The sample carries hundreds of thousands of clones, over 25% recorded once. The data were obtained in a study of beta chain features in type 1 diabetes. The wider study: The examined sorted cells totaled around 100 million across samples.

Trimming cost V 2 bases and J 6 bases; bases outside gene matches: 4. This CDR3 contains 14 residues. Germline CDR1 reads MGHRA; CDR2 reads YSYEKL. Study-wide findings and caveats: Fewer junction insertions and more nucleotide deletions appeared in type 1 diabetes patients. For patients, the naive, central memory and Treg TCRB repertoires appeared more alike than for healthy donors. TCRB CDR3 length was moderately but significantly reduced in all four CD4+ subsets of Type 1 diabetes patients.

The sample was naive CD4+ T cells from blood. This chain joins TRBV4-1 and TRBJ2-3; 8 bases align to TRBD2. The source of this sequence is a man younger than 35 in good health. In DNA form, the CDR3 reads TGCGCCAGCAGCCAATCGGGAGGGGGGGATACGCAGTATTTT. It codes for CASSQSGGGDTQYF.